These T cell receptor beta chains were read from a single sample in a study of shared clonotypes between healthy human individuals. Profiled with immunoSEQ multiplex PCR; TCRdb holds only in-frame clones, not every one. Counted here are roughly 500,000 clones, 95% to 97% occurring once; the ten biggest clones make up roughly 0.06%. The sample consisted of naive CD4+ T cells sorted from blood. Every receptor here comes from a woman between 25 and 40 years old in good health. Each CDR3 is given with its conserved first and last residue. The D gene is left open where the match is weak. Clone sizes are given selectively: once, few, many, or a class where the clone is expanded.

j_call: TRBJ2-6
v_call: TRBV13
clone_size: .
d_call: .
cdr3_aa: CASSSTGVGANVLTF
cdr3_nt: TGTGCCAGCAGTTCTACAGGAGTTGGAGCCAACGTCCTGACTTTC

j_call: TRBJ2-1
v_call: TRBV5-1
clone_size: .
d_call: TRBD2
cdr3_aa: CASSWSGTSSYNEQFF
cdr3_nt: TGCGCCAGCAGCTGGAGCGGGACGAGCTCCTACAATGAGCAGTTCTTC

j_call: TRBJ1-2
v_call: TRBV29-1
clone_size: once
d_call: .
cdr3_aa: CSGRGEAGYTF
cdr3_nt: TGCAGCGGCAGGGGAGAGGCTGGCTACACCTTC

j_call: TRBJ1-2
v_call: TRBV10-2
clone_size: .
d_call: .
cdr3_aa: CASSENSYGYTF
cdr3_nt: TGCGCCAGCAGTGAGAACAGCTATGGCTACACCTTC

j_call: TRBJ1-4
v_call: TRBV7-9
clone_size: .
d_call: TRBD1
cdr3_aa: CASSLGQGAEKLFF
cdr3_nt: TGTGCCAGCAGCTTAGGACAGGGTGCTGAAAAACTGTTTTTT

j_call: TRBJ1-6
v_call: TRBV2
clone_size: .
d_call: .
cdr3_aa: CASSPEGIRNSPLHF
cdr3_nt: TGTGCCAGCAGCCCGGAGGGGATCAGGAATTCACCCCTCCACTTT

j_call: TRBJ2-2
v_call: TRBV18
clone_size: .
d_call: TRBD2
cdr3_aa: CASSQRLAQSSNTGELFF
cdr3_nt: TGTGCCAGCTCCCAGCGACTAGCGCAAAGCTCGAACACCGGGGAGCTGTTTTTT

j_call: TRBJ1-1
v_call: TRBV6-1
clone_size: .
d_call: .
cdr3_aa: CASSGSGAYTEAFF
cdr3_nt: TGTGCCAGCAGTGGTTCGGGGGCTTACACTGAAGCTTTCTTT

j_call: TRBJ1-4
v_call: TRBV25-1
clone_size: .
d_call: .
cdr3_aa: CASSEYAGVQGTVEKLFF
cdr3_nt: TGTGCCAGCAGTGAATATGCCGGTGTACAGGGCACAGTCGAAAAACTGTTTTTT

j_call: TRBJ2-1
v_call: TRBV18
clone_size: .
d_call: TRBD2
cdr3_aa: CASSPRSGDLYNEQFF
cdr3_nt: TGTGCCAGCTCACCTCGTAGCGGGGACCTCTACAATGAGCAGTTCTTC

j_call: TRBJ2-7
v_call: TRBV10-3
clone_size: .
d_call: TRBD2
cdr3_aa: CATTLAGATAYEQYF
cdr3_nt: TGTGCCACCACGCTAGCGGGAGCGACAGCCTACGAGCAGTACTTC

j_call: TRBJ2-7
v_call: TRBV27
clone_size: once
d_call: .
cdr3_aa: CASSFQRGYEQYF
cdr3_nt: TGTGCCAGCAGTTTCCAAAGGGGGTACGAGCAGTACTTC

j_call: TRBJ1-4
v_call: TRBV28
clone_size: .
d_call: TRBD1
cdr3_aa: CASSLGGTDFEKLFF
cdr3_nt: TGTGCCAGCAGTTTGGGGGGGACAGATTTTGAAAAACTGTTTTTT

j_call: TRBJ2-1
v_call: TRBV2
clone_size: .
d_call: .
cdr3_aa: CASSVQVPYEQFF
cdr3_nt: TGTGCCAGCAGTGTGCAAGTCCCGTATGAGCAGTTCTTC

j_call: TRBJ2-2
v_call: TRBV27
clone_size: .
d_call: .
cdr3_aa: CASRAIVDTGELFF
cdr3_nt: TGTGCCAGCAGAGCTATTGTAGACACCGGGGAGCTGTTTTTT

j_call: TRBJ2-5
v_call: TRBV19
clone_size: .
d_call: TRBD1
cdr3_aa: CASSTTGGGQETQYF
cdr3_nt: TGTGCCAGTAGTACCACAGGGGGAGGCCAAGAGACCCAGTACTTC

j_call: TRBJ2-1
v_call: TRBV19
clone_size: .
d_call: TRBD2
cdr3_aa: CASSMGLAGGPGNEQFF
cdr3_nt: TGTGCCAGTAGTATGGGACTAGCGGGAGGGCCCGGCAATGAGCAGTTCTTC

j_call: TRBJ1-4
v_call: TRBV15
clone_size: .
d_call: .
cdr3_aa: CATSRGEKTNEKLFF
cdr3_nt: TGTGCCACCAGCAGAGGTGAAAAAACTAATGAAAAACTGTTTTTT

j_call: TRBJ2-5
v_call: TRBV11-2
clone_size: .
d_call: TRBD2
cdr3_aa: CASSARTSGREETQYF
cdr3_nt: TGTGCCAGCAGCGCTCGGACTAGCGGGAGGGAAGAGACCCAGTACTTC

j_call: TRBJ2-5
v_call: TRBV4-2
clone_size: .
d_call: TRBD2
cdr3_aa: CASSQGTSGKIETQYF
cdr3_nt: TGTGCCAGCAGCCAAGGGACTAGCGGGAAGATCGAGACCCAGTACTTC

j_call: TRBJ1-5
v_call: TRBV7-6
clone_size: .
d_call: .
cdr3_aa: CASRTGPRGQPQHF
cdr3_nt: TGTGCCAGCAGAACGGGCCCAAGGGGACAGCCCCAGCATTTT

j_call: TRBJ2-7
v_call: TRBV6-1
clone_size: .
d_call: TRBD2
cdr3_aa: CASSPRLLAGGGF
cdr3_nt: TGTGCCAGCAGCCCCCGTTTACTAGCGGGAGGAGGTTTC

j_call: TRBJ1-5
v_call: TRBV18
clone_size: .
d_call: .
cdr3_aa: CASSRQGDQPQHF
cdr3_nt: TGTGCCAGCTCACGTCAGGGAGATCAGCCCCAGCATTTT

j_call: TRBJ1-2
v_call: TRBV6-5
clone_size: .
d_call: .
cdr3_aa: CASSMNGPKSYGYTF
cdr3_nt: TGTGCCAGCAGTATGAATGGACCGAAGTCCTATGGCTACACCTTC

j_call: TRBJ1-3
v_call: TRBV18
clone_size: .
d_call: .
cdr3_aa: CASSPLLQLRGNTIYF
cdr3_nt: TGTGCCAGCTCACCACTTCTACAACTCAGGGGAAACACCATATATTTT

j_call: TRBJ1-2
v_call: TRBV27
clone_size: .
d_call: .
cdr3_aa: CASSRDGYGYTF
cdr3_nt: TGTGCCAGCAGTCGTGACGGCTATGGCTACACCTTC

j_call: TRBJ1-1
v_call: TRBV6-1
clone_size: .
d_call: .
cdr3_aa: CASPDVGGITEAFF
cdr3_nt: TGTGCCAGCCCGGACGTTGGGGGGATCACTGAAGCTTTCTTT

j_call: TRBJ1-1
v_call: TRBV5-1
clone_size: once
d_call: .
cdr3_aa: CASSLAGHTEAFF
cdr3_nt: TGCGCCAGCAGCTTGGCCGGGCACACTGAAGCTTTCTTT

j_call: TRBJ1-2
v_call: TRBV18
clone_size: .
d_call: TRBD1
cdr3_aa: CASSPGTDNYGYTF
cdr3_nt: TGTGCCAGCTCACCCGGGACAGATAACTATGGCTACACCTTC

j_call: TRBJ2-3
v_call: TRBV18
clone_size: .
d_call: .
cdr3_aa: CASSVSDTQYF
cdr3_nt: TGTGCCAGCTCTGTCTCGGATACGCAGTATTTT

j_call: TRBJ1-1
v_call: TRBV6-1
clone_size: .
d_call: TRBD1
cdr3_aa: CASSEGTVNTEAFF
cdr3_nt: TGTGCCAGCAGTGAGGGGACAGTGAACACTGAAGCTTTCTTT

j_call: TRBJ1-2
v_call: TRBV5-1
clone_size: .
d_call: TRBD1
cdr3_aa: CASSLGQGIFGYTF
cdr3_nt: TGCGCCAGCAGCTTGGGACAGGGGATTTTTGGCTACACCTTC

j_call: TRBJ2-2
v_call: TRBV4-1
clone_size: .
d_call: TRBD2
cdr3_aa: CASSQRPSGSVNTGELFF
cdr3_nt: TGCGCCAGCAGCCAGAGGCCTAGCGGGAGCGTTAACACCGGGGAGCTGTTTTTT

j_call: TRBJ2-1
v_call: TRBV25-1
clone_size: .
d_call: TRBD2
cdr3_aa: CASSGLAGVSNEQFF
cdr3_nt: TGTGCCAGCAGTGGACTAGCGGGAGTCAGCAATGAGCAGTTCTTC

j_call: TRBJ1-2
v_call: TRBV11-2
clone_size: once
d_call: TRBD1
cdr3_aa: CASSLDHTPGQIYGYTF
cdr3_nt: TGTGCCAGCAGCTTAGACCACACCCCGGGACAGATCTATGGCTACACCTTC

j_call: TRBJ2-7
v_call: TRBV30
clone_size: .
d_call: .
cdr3_aa: CAWSVFSLGASSYEQYF
cdr3_nt: TGTGCCTGGAGTGTATTTTCCCTTGGCGCGAGCTCCTACGAGCAGTACTTC

j_call: TRBJ2-3
v_call: TRBV30
clone_size: .
d_call: TRBD1
cdr3_aa: CAWNRGLRDTQYF
cdr3_nt: TGTGCCTGGAACAGGGGGCTGAGAGATACGCAGTATTTT

j_call: TRBJ2-3
v_call: TRBV7-2
clone_size: .
d_call: .
cdr3_aa: CASRARRSTDTQYF
cdr3_nt: TGTGCCAGCAGGGCGCGGCGCAGCACAGATACGCAGTATTTT

j_call: TRBJ1-1
v_call: TRBV19
clone_size: .
d_call: .
cdr3_aa: CASSNDRMNTEAFF
cdr3_nt: TGTGCCAGTAGTAATGACAGGATGAACACTGAAGCTTTCTTT

j_call: TRBJ2-5
v_call: TRBV29-1
clone_size: .
d_call: .
cdr3_aa: CSAKAAQETQYF
cdr3_nt: TGCAGCGCCAAGGCAGCCCAAGAGACCCAGTACTTC

j_call: TRBJ1-1
v_call: TRBV18
clone_size: .
d_call: .
cdr3_aa: CASSPARGEAFF
cdr3_nt: TGTGCCAGCTCCCCGGCTAGGGGAGAAGCTTTCTTT

j_call: TRBJ2-1
v_call: TRBV18
clone_size: .
d_call: .
cdr3_aa: CASSQSSYNEQFF
cdr3_nt: TGTGCCAGCTCACAGAGCTCCTACAATGAGCAGTTCTTC

j_call: TRBJ2-5
v_call: TRBV29-1
clone_size: .
d_call: TRBD1
cdr3_aa: CSVRTGTVKTQYF
cdr3_nt: TGCAGCGTACGGACAGGGACTGTGAAGACCCAGTACTTC

j_call: TRBJ1-5
v_call: TRBV27
clone_size: .
d_call: .
cdr3_aa: CASSPLGNQPQHF
cdr3_nt: TGTGCCAGCAGCCCCTTAGGTAATCAGCCCCAGCATTTT

j_call: TRBJ1-3
v_call: TRBV23-1
clone_size: .
d_call: .
cdr3_aa: CASSLSFRQPSSGNTIYF
cdr3_nt: TGCGCCAGCAGTCTGTCTTTTAGACAGCCGAGTTCTGGAAACACCATATATTTT

j_call: TRBJ2-7
v_call: TRBV10-3
clone_size: .
d_call: .
cdr3_aa: CAISDGGGGEQYF
cdr3_nt: TGTGCCATCAGTGATGGGGGAGGAGGTGAGCAGTACTTC

j_call: TRBJ2-1
v_call: TRBV28
clone_size: .
d_call: TRBD1
cdr3_aa: CAHRGQLELNEQFF
cdr3_nt: TGTGCCCACAGGGGACAGCTGGAACTCAATGAGCAGTTCTTC

j_call: TRBJ2-2
v_call: TRBV10-3
clone_size: .
d_call: .
cdr3_aa: CAISGQANTGELFF
cdr3_nt: TGTGCCATCAGTGGCCAGGCGAACACCGGGGAGCTGTTTTTT

j_call: TRBJ1-2
v_call: TRBV19
clone_size: .
d_call: .
cdr3_aa: CASSRAGVDYGYTF
cdr3_nt: TGTGCCAGTAGTCGGGCCGGCGTGGACTATGGCTACACCTTC

j_call: TRBJ2-7
v_call: TRBV11-1
clone_size: .
d_call: .
cdr3_aa: CASSLMEGEYEQYF
cdr3_nt: TGTGCCAGCAGCTTAATGGAGGGAGAGTACGAGCAGTACTTC

j_call: TRBJ1-1
v_call: TRBV27
clone_size: .
d_call: TRBD1
cdr3_aa: CASSLQGAIAEAFF
cdr3_nt: TGTGCCAGCAGTTTACAGGGGGCAATCGCTGAAGCTTTCTTT

j_call: TRBJ1-3
v_call: TRBV5-1
clone_size: .
d_call: .
cdr3_aa: CASSLGGQSGGNTIYF
cdr3_nt: TGCGCCAGCAGCTTGGGAGGGCAGTCAGGTGGAAACACCATATATTTT

j_call: TRBJ2-1
v_call: TRBV13
clone_size: .
d_call: TRBD1
cdr3_aa: CASSLQGAGEQFF
cdr3_nt: TGTGCCAGCAGCTTACAGGGGGCGGGTGAGCAGTTCTTC

j_call: TRBJ2-1
v_call: TRBV6-5
clone_size: .
d_call: .
cdr3_aa: CASSLGNEQFF
cdr3_nt: TGTGCCAGCAGTTTAGGGAATGAGCAGTTCTTC

j_call: TRBJ2-2
v_call: TRBV6-1
clone_size: .
d_call: TRBD2
cdr3_aa: CASSEAPHLAGADGELFF
cdr3_nt: TGTGCCAGCAGTGAAGCCCCGCACCTGGCGGGAGCGGACGGGGAGCTGTTTTTT

j_call: TRBJ2-1
v_call: TRBV27
clone_size: .
d_call: .
cdr3_aa: CASSPRAGLSYNEQFF
cdr3_nt: TGTGCCAGCAGTCCCCGGGCGGGTCTCTCCTACAATGAGCAGTTCTTC

j_call: TRBJ1-5
v_call: TRBV4-2
clone_size: .
d_call: .
cdr3_aa: CASSQDRNQPQHF
cdr3_nt: TGTGCCAGCAGCCAAGATCGAAATCAGCCCCAGCATTTT